One T cell receptor beta chain is described in this entry. What it binds is unknown. This specimen comes from a study of chemoradiotherapy in HPV16-positive cancers. Study summary: Candidate HPV-specific T-cell clones and common TCR motifs came from functional assays in a couple of HPV16-positive patients.

Produced via immunoSEQ multiplex PCR; TCRdb's table is partial and in-frame only. Of around 5,700 clones listed, roughly nine tenths were seen once; the top ten hold 2% to 2.5%. The V gene's germline CDR1 is SGHNT and CDR2 YYREEE (reference sequence). The CDR3 runs 13 residues. V gave up 4 bases and J gave up 0 bases, with 7 bases separating them. Study-level findings and limits: The functional HPV-specific definition rests on just a couple of HPV16-positive patients. In HPV16-positive patients, HPV-responsive T-cell expansion tracked better recurrence-free survival. Candidate HPV-specific clones and E7-related TCR motifs grew in tumor during treatment.

This TCR was sampled from a human donor with HPV-associated anogenital cancer. The chain employs TRBV5-4 and TRBJ1-1, with unresolved D. Sequenced here: tumor tissue, sampled from a patient who underwent chemoradiotherapy. DNA for the CDR3: TGTGCCAGCAGCGACGGCATGAACACTGAAGCTTTCTTT. It encodes CASSDGMNTEAFF. Full variable domain (missing parts from reference TRBV5-4 and TRBJ1-1): ETGVTQSPTHLIKTRGQQVTLRCSSQSGHNTVSWYQQALGQGPQFIFQYYREEENGRGNFPPRFSGLQFPNYSSELNVNALELDDSALYLCASSDGMNTEAFFGQGTRLTVV.